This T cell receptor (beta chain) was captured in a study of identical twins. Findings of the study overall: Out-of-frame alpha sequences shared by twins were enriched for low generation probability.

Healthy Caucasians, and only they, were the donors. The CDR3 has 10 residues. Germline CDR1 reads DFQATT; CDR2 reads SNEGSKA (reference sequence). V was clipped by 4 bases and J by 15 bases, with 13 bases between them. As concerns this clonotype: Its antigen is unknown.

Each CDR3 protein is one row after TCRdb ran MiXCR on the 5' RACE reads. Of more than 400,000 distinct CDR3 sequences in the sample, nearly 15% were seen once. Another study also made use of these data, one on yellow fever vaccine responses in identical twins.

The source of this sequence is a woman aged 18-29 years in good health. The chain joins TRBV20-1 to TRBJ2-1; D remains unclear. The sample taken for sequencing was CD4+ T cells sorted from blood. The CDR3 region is CSATDSRVFF. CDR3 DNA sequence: TGCAGTGCTACCGACTCAAGGGTGTTCTTC.